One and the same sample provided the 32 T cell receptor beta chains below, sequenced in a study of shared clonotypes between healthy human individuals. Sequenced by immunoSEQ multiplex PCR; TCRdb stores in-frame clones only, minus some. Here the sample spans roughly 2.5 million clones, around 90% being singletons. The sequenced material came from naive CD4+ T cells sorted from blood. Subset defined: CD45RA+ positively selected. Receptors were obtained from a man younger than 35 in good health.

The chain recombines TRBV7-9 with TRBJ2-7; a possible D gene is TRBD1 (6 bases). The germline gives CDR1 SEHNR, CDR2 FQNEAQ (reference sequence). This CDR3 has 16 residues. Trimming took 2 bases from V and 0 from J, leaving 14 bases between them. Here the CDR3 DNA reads TGTGCCAGCAGCTTAACCTCAGGGGTTTACTCCTACGAGCAGTACTTC. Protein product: CASSLTSGVYSYEQYF.

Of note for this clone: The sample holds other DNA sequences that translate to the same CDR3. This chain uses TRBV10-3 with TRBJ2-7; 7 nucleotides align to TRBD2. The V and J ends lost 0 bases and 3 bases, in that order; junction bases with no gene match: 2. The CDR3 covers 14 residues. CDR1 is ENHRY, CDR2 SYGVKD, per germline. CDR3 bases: TGTGCCATCAGTGAGTCGGGGGGGGACTACGAGCAGTACTTC. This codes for CAISESGGDYEQYF.

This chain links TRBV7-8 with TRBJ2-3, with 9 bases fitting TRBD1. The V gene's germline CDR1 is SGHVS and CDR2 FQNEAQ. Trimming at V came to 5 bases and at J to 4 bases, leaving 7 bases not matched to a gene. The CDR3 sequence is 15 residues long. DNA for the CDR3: TGTGCCAGCAGCCTCCGGGACAGGGTTGCAGATACGCAGTATTTT. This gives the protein CASSLRDRVADTQYF.

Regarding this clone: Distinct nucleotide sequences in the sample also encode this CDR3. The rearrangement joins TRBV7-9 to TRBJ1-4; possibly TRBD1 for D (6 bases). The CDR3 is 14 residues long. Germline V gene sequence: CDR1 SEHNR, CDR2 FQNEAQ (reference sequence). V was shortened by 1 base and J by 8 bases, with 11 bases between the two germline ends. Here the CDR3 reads CASSLEGGNEKLFF. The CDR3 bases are TGTGCCAGCAGCTTAGAAGGGGGGAACGAAAAACTGTTTTTT.

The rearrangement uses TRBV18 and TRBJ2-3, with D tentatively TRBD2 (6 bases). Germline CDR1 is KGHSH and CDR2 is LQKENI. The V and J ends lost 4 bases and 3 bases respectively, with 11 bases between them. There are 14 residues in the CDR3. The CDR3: CASSQLADTDTQYF. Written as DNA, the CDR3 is TGTGCCAGCTCACAGTTAGCGGATACAGATACGCAGTATTTT.

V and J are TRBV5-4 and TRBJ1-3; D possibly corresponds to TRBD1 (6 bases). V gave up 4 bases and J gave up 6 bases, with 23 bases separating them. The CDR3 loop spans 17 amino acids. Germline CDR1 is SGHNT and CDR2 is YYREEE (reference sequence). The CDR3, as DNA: TGTGCCAGCAGCCCGGGGGGGCAGCAACTACAACCAAACACCATATATTTT. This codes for CASSPGGQQLQPNTIYF.

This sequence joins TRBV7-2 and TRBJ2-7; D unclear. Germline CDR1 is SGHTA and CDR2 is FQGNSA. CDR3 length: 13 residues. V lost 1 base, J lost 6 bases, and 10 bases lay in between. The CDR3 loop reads CASSLERLGEQYF. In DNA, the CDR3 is TGTGCCAGCAGCTTAGAAAGATTGGGCGAGCAGTACTTC.

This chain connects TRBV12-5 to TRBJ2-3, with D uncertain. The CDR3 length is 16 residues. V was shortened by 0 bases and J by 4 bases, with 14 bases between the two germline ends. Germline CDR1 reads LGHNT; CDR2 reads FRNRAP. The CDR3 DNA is TGTGCTAGTGGTTTGGTACGTGTCCAGTTCGCAGATACGCAGTATTTT. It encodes CASGLVRVQFADTQYF.

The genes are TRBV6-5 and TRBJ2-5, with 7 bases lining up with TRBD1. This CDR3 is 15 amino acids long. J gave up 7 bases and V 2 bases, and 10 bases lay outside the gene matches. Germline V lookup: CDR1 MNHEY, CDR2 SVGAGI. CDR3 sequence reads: CASSYSVGQASTQYF. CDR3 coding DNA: TGTGCCAGCAGTTACAGCGTTGGACAGGCCTCGACCCAGTACTTC.

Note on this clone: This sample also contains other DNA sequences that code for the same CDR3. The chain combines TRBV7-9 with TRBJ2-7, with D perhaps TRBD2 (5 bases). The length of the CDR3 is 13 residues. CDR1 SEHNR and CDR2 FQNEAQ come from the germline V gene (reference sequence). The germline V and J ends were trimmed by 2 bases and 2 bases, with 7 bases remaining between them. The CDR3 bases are TGTGCCAGCAGCTTACGGGGTGCCTACGAGCAGTACTTC. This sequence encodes CASSLRGAYEQYF. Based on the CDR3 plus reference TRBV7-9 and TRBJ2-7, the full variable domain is DTGVSQNPRHKITKRGQNVTFRCDPISEHNRLYWYRQTLGQGPEFLTYFQNEAQLEKSRLLSDRFSAERPKGSFSTLEIQRTEQGDSAMYLCASSLRGAYEQYFGPGTRLTVT.

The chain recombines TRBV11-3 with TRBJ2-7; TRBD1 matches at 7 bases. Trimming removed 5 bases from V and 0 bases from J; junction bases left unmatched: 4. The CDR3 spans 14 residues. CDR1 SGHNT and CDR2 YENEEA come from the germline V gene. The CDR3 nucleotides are TGTGCCAGCAGCCACCGGGACAGCTCCTACGAGCAGTACTTC. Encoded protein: CASSHRDSSYEQYF.

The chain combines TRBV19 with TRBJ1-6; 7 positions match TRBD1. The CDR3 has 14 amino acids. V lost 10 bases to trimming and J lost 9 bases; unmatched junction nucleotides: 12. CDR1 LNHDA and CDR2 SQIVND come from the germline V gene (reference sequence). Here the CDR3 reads CATAEGQYVSPLHF. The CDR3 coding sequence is TGTGCCACGGCAGAGGGACAGTACGTTTCACCCCTCCACTTT.

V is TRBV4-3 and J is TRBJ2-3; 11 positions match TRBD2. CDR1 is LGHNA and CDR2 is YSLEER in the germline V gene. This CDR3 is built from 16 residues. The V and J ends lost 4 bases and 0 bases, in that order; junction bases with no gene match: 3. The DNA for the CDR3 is TGCGCCAGCAGCCCACGACTAGCGGGAAGCACAGATACGCAGTATTTT. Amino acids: CASSPRLAGSTDTQYF.

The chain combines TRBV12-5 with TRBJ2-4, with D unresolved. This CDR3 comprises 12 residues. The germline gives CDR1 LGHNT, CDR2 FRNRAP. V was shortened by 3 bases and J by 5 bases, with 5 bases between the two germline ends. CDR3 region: CASGFGENIQYF. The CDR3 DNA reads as TGTGCTAGTGGTTTTGGGGAAAACATTCAGTACTTC. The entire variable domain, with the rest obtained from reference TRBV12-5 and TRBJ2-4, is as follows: DARVTQTPRHKVTEMGQEVTMRCQPILGHNTVFWYRQTMMQGLELLAYFRNRAPLDDSGMPKDRFSAEMPDATLATLKIQPSEPRDSAVYFCASGFGENIQYFGAGTRLSVL.

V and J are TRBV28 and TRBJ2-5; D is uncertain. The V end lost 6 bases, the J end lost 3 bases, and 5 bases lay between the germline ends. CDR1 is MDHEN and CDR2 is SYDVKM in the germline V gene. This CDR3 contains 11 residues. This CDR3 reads CASRTKETQYF. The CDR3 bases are TGTGCCAGCAGAACCAAAGAGACCCAGTACTTC.

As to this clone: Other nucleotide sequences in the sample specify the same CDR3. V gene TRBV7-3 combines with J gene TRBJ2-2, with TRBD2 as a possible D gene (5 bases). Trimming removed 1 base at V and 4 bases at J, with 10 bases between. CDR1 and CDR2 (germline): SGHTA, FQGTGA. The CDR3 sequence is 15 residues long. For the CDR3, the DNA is TGTGCCAGCAGCTTAAAGCTAGCAGGCACCGGGGAGCTGTTTTTT. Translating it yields CASSLKLAGTGELFF.

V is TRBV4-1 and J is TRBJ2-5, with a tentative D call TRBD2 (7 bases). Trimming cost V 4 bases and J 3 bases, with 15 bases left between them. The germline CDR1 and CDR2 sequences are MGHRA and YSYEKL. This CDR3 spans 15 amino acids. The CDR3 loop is CASSLGKGGEETQYF. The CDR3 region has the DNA TGCGCCAGCAGCCTGGGAAAGGGGGGGGAAGAGACCCAGTACTTC.

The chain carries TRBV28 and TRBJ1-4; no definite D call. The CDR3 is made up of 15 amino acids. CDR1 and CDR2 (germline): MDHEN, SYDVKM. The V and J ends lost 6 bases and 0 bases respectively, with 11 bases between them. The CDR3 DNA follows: TGTGCCAGCAGATACCGGGCTACAACTAATGAAAAACTGTTTTTT. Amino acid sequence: CASRYRATTNEKLFF. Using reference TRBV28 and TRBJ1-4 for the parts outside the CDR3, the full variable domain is DVKVTQSSRYLVKRTGEKVFLECVQDMDHENMFWYRQDPGLGLRLIYFSYDVKMKEKGDIPEGYSVSREKKERFSLILESASTNQTSMYLCASRYRATTNEKLFFGSGTQLSVL.

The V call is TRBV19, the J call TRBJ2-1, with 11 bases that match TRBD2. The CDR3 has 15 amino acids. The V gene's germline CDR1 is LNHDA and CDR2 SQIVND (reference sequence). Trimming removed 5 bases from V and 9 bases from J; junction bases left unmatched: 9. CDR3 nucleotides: TGTGCCAGTAGTCCCCGACTAGCGGGGTCGTTTGAGCAGTTCTTC. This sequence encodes CASSPRLAGSFEQFF. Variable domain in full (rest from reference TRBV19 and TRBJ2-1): DGGITQSPKYLFRKEGQNVTLSCEQNLNHDAMYWYRQDPGQGLRLIYYSQIVNDFQKGDIAEGYSVSREKKESFPLTVTSAQKNPTAFYLCASSPRLAGSFEQFFGPGTRLTVL.

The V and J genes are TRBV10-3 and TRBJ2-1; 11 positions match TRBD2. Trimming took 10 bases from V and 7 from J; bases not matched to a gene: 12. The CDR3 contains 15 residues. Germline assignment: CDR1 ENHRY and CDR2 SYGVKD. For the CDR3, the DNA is TGTGCCACCCGCCAGCTAGCGGGGGGATTGAATGAGCAGTTCTTC. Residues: CATRQLAGGLNEQFF.

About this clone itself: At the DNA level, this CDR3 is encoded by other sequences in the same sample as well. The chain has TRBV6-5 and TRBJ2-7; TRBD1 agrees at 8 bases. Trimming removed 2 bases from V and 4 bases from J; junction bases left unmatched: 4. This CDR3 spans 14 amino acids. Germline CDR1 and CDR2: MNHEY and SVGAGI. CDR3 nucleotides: TGTGCCAGCAGTTACGGACAGGGTACTTACGAGCAGTACTTC. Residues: CASSYGQGTYEQYF.

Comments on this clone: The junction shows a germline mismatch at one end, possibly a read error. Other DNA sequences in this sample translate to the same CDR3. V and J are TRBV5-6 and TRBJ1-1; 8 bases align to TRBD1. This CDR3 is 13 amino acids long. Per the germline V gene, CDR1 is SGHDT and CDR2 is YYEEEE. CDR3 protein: CASSLDRGIEAFF. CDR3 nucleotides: TGTGCCAGCAGCTTAGACAGGGGAATTGAAGCCTTCTTT.

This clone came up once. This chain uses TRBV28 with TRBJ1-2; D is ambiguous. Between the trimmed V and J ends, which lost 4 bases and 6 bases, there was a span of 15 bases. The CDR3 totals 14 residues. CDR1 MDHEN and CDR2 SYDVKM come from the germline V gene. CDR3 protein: CASSSGLTPHGYTF. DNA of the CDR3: TGTGCCAGCAGTTCAGGACTGACACCCCATGGCTACACCTTC.

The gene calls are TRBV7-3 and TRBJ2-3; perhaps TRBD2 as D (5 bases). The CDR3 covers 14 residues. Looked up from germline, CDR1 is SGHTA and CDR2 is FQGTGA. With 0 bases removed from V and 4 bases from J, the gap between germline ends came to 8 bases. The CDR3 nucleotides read TGTGCCAGCAGCTTAACCAGGACTGCAGATACGCAGTATTTT. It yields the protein CASSLTRTADTQYF. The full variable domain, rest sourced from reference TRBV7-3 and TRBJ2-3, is GAGVSQTPSNKVTEKGKYVELRCDPISGHTALYWYRQSLGQGPEFLIYFQGTGAADDSGLPNDRFFAVRPEGSVSTLKIQRTERGDSAVYLCASSLTRTADTQYFGPGTRLTVL.

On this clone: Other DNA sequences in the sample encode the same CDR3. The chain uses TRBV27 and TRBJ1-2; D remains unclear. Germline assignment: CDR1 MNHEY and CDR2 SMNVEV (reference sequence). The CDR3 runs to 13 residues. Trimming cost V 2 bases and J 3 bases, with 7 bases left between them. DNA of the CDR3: TGTGCCAGCAGTTTAAAGGGTTACTATGGCTACACCTTC. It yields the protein CASSLKGYYGYTF.

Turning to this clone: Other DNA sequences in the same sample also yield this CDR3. CDR3 sequence reads: CASGSGNTIYF. Written as DNA, the CDR3 is TGTGCCAGCGGCTCTGGAAACACCATATATTTT. V gene TRBV2 combines with J gene TRBJ1-3; D unresolved. The CDR3 has 11 residues. The V and J ends lost 8 bases and 0 bases respectively, with 2 bases between them. From germline, CDR1 is SNHLY and CDR2 FYNNEI.

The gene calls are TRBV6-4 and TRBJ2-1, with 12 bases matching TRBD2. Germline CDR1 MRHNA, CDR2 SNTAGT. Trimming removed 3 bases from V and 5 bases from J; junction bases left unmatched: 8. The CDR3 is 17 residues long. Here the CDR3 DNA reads TGTGCCAGCAGTGAATCTCTAGCGGGAGGGCCCGACAATGAGCAGTTCTTC. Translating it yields CASSESLAGGPDNEQFF.

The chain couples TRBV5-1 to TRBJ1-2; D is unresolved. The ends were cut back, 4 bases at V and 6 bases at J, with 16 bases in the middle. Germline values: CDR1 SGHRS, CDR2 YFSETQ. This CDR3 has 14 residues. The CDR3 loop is CASSPSQGIHGYTF. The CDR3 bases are TGCGCCAGCAGCCCAAGTCAAGGGATCCATGGCTACACCTTC.

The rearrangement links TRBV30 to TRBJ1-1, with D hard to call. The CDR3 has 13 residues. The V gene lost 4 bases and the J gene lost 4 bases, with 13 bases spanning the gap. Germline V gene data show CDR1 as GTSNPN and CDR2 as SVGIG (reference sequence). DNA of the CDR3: TGTGCCTGGACGCCCCGGACGAGCACTGAAGCTTTCTTT. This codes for CAWTPRTSTEAFF.

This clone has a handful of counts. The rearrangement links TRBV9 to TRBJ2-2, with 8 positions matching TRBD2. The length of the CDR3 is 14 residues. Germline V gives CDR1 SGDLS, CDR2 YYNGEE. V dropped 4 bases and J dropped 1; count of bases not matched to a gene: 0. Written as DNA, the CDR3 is TGTGCCAGCAGCACTAGCGGGAACACCGGGGAGCTGTTTTTT. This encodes CASSTSGNTGELFF. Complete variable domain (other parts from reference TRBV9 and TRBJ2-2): DSGVTQTPKHLITATGQRVTLRCSPRSGDLSVYWYQQSLDQGLQFLIQYYNGEERAKGNILERFSAQQFPDLHSELNLSSLELGDSALYFCASSTSGNTGELFFGEGSRLTVL.

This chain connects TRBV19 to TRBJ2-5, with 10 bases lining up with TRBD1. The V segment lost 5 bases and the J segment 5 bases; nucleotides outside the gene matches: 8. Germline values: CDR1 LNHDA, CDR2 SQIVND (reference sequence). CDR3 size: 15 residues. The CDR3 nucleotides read TGTGCCAGTAGTGCGACAGGGGGCATTGCGGAGACCCAGTACTTC. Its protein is CASSATGGIAETQYF.

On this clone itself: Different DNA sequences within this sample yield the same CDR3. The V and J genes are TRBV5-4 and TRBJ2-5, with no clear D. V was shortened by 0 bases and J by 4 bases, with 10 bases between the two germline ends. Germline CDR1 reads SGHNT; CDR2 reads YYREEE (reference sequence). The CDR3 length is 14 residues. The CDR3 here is CASSLGLGGETQYF. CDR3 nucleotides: TGTGCCAGCAGCTTGGGACTGGGCGGAGAGACCCAGTACTTC.